Listed here is a single T cell receptor beta chain. Antigen unknown. The sample belongs to a study of T cells in localized non-small cell lung cancer. The study, taken as a whole, reports: Peak T cell clonality was found in uninvolved adjacent lung, exceeding tumor. A median of around 60 clones ranked among the top 100 in tumor appeared in adjacent lung. Multi-region tumor sequencing was not done, so intratumor heterogeneity could not be excluded.

Germline V gene lookup returns CDR1 MNHNY and CDR2 SVGAGI (reference sequence). The CDR3 length is 15 residues. V lost 6 bases and J 4 bases, leaving 18 bases between the germline ends. Assay used: immunoSEQ multiplex PCR; TCRdb lists only in-frame clones, some missing. The top ten hold 2.5% to 3% of the sample, which has some 26,000 clones, around nine tenths seen once. The TCR sequence derives from a woman aged 18-55 years with stage I lung adenocarcinoma. This chain uses TRBV6-6 with TRBJ1-2; no reliable D call. Sequences were derived from peripheral blood, sampled before any cancer treatment. In DNA form, the CDR3 reads TGTGCCAGCAGCCCCGAACTGGCAGCTTCCTATGGCTACACCTTC. Encoded protein: CASSPELAASYGYTF.